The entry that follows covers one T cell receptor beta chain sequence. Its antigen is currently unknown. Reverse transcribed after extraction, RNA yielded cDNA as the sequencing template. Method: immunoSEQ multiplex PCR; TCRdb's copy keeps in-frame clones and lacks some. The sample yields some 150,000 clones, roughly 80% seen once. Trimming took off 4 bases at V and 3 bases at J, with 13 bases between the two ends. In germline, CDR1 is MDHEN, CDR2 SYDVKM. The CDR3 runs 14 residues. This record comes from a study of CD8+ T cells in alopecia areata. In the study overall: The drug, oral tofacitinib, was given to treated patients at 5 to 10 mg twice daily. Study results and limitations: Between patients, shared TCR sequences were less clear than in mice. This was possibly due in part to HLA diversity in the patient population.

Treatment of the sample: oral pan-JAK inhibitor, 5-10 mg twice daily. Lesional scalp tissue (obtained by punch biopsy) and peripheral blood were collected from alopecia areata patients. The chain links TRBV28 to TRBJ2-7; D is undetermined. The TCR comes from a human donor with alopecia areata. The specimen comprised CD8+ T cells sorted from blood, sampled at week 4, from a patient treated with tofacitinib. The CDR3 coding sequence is TGTGCCAGCAGTTCCCCCGCGGAGCGCTACGAGCAGTACTTC. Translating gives CASSSPAERYEQYF.